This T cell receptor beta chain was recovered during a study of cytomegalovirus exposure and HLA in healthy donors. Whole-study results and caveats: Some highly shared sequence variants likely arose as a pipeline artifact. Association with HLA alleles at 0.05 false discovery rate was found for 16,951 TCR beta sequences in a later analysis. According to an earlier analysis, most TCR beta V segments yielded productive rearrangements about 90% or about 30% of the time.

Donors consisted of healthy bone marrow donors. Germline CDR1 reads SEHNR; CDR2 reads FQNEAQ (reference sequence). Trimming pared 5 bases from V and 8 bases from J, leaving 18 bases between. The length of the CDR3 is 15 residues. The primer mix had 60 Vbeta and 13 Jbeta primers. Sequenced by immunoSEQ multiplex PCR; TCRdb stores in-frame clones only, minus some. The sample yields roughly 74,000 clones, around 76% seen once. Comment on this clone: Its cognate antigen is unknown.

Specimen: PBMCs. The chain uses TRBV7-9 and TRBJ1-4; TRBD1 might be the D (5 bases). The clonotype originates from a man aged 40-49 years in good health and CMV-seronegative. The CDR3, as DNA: TGTGCCAGCAGCCCCCGCCGGGGGGAAAGCGAAAAACTGTTTTTT. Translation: CASSPRRGESEKLFF.